The 22 T cell receptor beta chains listed next were all sequenced from one sample in a study of blood T cell repertoires in COVID-19. Using immunoSEQ multiplex PCR, the repertoire was profiled, and TCRdb retains in-frame clones only, with some absent. The sample holds about 66,000 clones; 70% to 90% are singletons and the top ten take 5.5% to 7%. Input material: peripheral blood. These receptors were collected from a man aged 45-65 years with active COVID-19.

V gene TRBV11-2 combines with J gene TRBJ2-5; tentatively, D is TRBD2 (6 bases). The V and J ends lost 5 bases and 2 bases respectively, with 12 bases between them. This CDR3 has 14 amino acids. Looked up from germline, CDR1 is SGHAT and CDR2 is FQNNGV. CDR3 sequence (DNA): TGTGCCAGCAGCCCCAGGGACTTTCAAGAGACCCAGTACTTC. Translation gives CASSPRDFQETQYF. Looking up the rest from reference TRBV11-2 and TRBJ2-5 gives the full variable domain: EAGVAQSPRYKIIEKRQSVAFWCNPISGHATLYWYQQILGQGPKLLIQFQNNGVVDDSQLPKDRFSAERLKGVDSTLKIQPAKLEDSAVYLCASSPRDFQETQYFGPGTRLLVL.

V and J are TRBV3-1 (or the pseudogene TRBV3-2) and TRBJ1-2, with unresolved D. CDR1 and CDR2 from the germline V gene are LGHDT and YNNKEL (reference sequence). V was pared by 1 base and J by 4 bases, with 7 bases between. The CDR3 length is 13 residues. CDR3 loop: CASSQAPSYGYTF. CDR3 nucleotides: TGTGCCAGCAGCCAAGCTCCTTCCTATGGCTACACCTTC.

This clone was counted a single time. The chain employs TRBV5-6 and TRBJ1-5, with a tentative D call TRBD1 (5 bases). This CDR3 contains 16 residues. V was trimmed by 7 bases and J by 7 bases, leaving 24 bases between them. The germline gives CDR1 SGHDT, CDR2 YYEEEE. Here the CDR3 DNA reads TGTGCCAGCCGATATCCCACAAACCCAGGGCGGCAGCCCCAGCATTTT. It encodes CASRYPTNPGRQPQHF.

The V gene is TRBV10-2, the J gene TRBJ2-2; tentative D call: TRBD1 (5 bases). This CDR3 region has 16 residues. V lost 3 bases and J lost 4, with 15 bases in between. Germline V CDR1 and CDR2: WSHSY, SAAADI. CDR3 nucleotides: TGCGCCAGCAGTGAACCCCAGCAGGGAAGCACCGGGGAGCTGTTTTTT. Protein product: CASSEPQQGSTGELFF.

The chain links TRBV7-9 to TRBJ2-1; TRBD1 is a possible D gene (5 bases). Germline CDR1 is SEHNR and CDR2 is FQNEAQ (reference sequence). Trimming removed 6 bases from V and 5 bases from J, with 17 bases in between. CDR3 length: 15 residues. The CDR3 loop is CASSVRQGRHNEQFF. The CDR3 nucleotides read TGTGCCAGCAGTGTGAGGCAGGGAAGACACAATGAGCAGTTCTTC.

This clone was picked up a small number of times. The V call is TRBV19, the J call TRBJ2-2, with D possibly matching TRBD1 (6 bases). V lost 4 bases and J lost 3, with 12 bases in between. The CDR3 loop spans 15 amino acids. Germline CDR1 reads LNHDA; CDR2 reads SQIVND (reference sequence). The CDR3 reads CASSKQGGDTGELFF. Here the CDR3 DNA reads TGTGCCAGTAGTAAACAGGGTGGTGACACCGGGGAGCTGTTTTTT.

This clone was recorded once. CDR3 DNA sequence: TGTGCCAGTAGTAGACAGGGTTTTGAGCCCCAGCATTTT. It codes for CASSRQGFEPQHF. The chain employs TRBV19 and TRBJ1-5, with 7 bases lining up with TRBD1. Germline CDR1 reads LNHDA; CDR2 reads SQIVND (reference sequence). The ends lost 4 bases at V and 8 bases at J; junction bases unmatched: 5. The CDR3 is 13 residues long.

This clone came up once. The chain couples TRBV18 to TRBJ2-1; TRBD2 might be the D (6 bases). The CDR3 is 16 amino acids. V dropped 3 bases and J dropped 8 bases, with 20 bases sitting between them. Per germline, CDR1 KGHSH and CDR2 LQKENI. The CDR3 here is CASSPVLASSGDEQFF. Here the CDR3 DNA reads TGTGCCAGCTCACCGGTTTTAGCCTCTTCGGGGGATGAGCAGTTCTTC.

This clone has only a few counts. The rearrangement uses TRBV6-1 and TRBJ2-7; 12 positions match TRBD2. The length of the CDR3 is 16 residues. The germline gives CDR1 MNHNS, CDR2 SASEGT. V shed 3 bases, J shed 0 bases, and the junction held 3 bases outside the gene matches. CDR3 DNA sequence: TGTGCCAGCAGTGAGAGGACTAGCGGGGCCTCCTACGAGCAGTACTTC. It is translated as CASSERTSGASYEQYF.

This chain connects TRBV7-2 to TRBJ2-1; TRBD2 matches at 9 bases. CDR3 length: 15 residues. Trimming removed 7 bases from V and 10 bases from J; junction bases left unmatched: 14. Germline V gene data show CDR1 as SGHTA and CDR2 as FQGNSA. CDR3 amino acids: CASTPGIAGVKEQFF. The CDR3 bases are TGTGCCAGCACCCCCGGGATAGCGGGAGTGAAGGAGCAGTTCTTC.

The chain employs TRBV30 and TRBJ2-1, with unresolved D. V dropped 0 bases and J dropped 3 bases, with 3 bases sitting between them. This CDR3 has 12 residues. Germline CDR1 GTSNPN, CDR2 SVGIG (reference sequence). CDR3 in amino acids: CAWSVGYNEQFF. As DNA, the CDR3 is TGTGCCTGGAGTGTCGGCTACAATGAGCAGTTCTTC.

The V call is TRBV11-2, the J call TRBJ2-7; 8 nucleotides agree with TRBD1. Unmatched junction bases numbered 10, after V lost 4 bases and J lost 5 bases. This CDR3 is built from 15 residues. Germline V lookup: CDR1 SGHAT, CDR2 FQNNGV. The DNA for the CDR3 is TGTGCCAGCAGCTCGTTGGGACAGGCTGTCGACGAGCAGTACGTC. Amino acids: CASSSLGQAVDEQYV.

CDR3 sequence reads: CASRSGVSLGEKLFF. CDR3 sequence (DNA): TGTGCCAGCAGATCCGGGGTCTCACTAGGTGAAAAACTGTTTTTT. The chain links TRBV7-2 to TRBJ1-4; D gene unclear. The CDR3 has 15 amino acids. The germline V gene encodes CDR1 SGHTA and CDR2 FQGNSA. Trimming cost V 6 bases and J 7 bases, with 18 bases left between them. The full variable domain, completed using reference TRBV7-2 and TRBJ1-4, is GAGVSQSPSNKVTEKGKDVELRCDPISGHTALYWYRQSLGQGLEFLIYFQGNSAPDKSGLPSDRFSAERTGGSVSTLTIQRTQQEDSAVYLCASRSGVSLGEKLFFGSGTQLSVL.

The rearrangement uses TRBV21-1 and TRBJ1-1; TRBD1 is taken as the D call from the table, unchecked against the DNA. TRBV21-1 constitutes a pseudogene. The CDR3 has 15 residues. In DNA form, the CDR3 reads TGTGCCAGCAGCTCCTCCGGGACAGGGGCGGGTGAAGCTTTCTTT. Protein: CASSSSGTGAGEAFF.

This clone has more than one count but fewer than ten. Other DNA sequences within the sample encode an identical CDR3. The gene calls are TRBV6-5 and TRBJ1-2, with 7 nucleotides matching TRBD1. In germline, CDR1 is MNHEY, CDR2 SVGAGI. After removal of 0 bases from V and 5 bases from J, the junction contained 9 bases not matched to a gene. The CDR3 length is 16 residues. The chain's CDR3 is CASSYSRTGGGYGYTF. CDR3 DNA: TGTGCCAGCAGTTACTCTCGGACAGGCGGGGGGTATGGCTACACCTTC.

This clone was detected once. The chain couples TRBV5-1 to TRBJ2-3; 10 nucleotides agree with TRBD2. Germline values: CDR1 SGHRS, CDR2 YFSETQ. This CDR3 contains 14 residues. The ends lost 4 bases at V and 4 bases at J; junction bases unmatched: 3. The CDR3 DNA reads as TGCGCCAGCAGCCGCGGACTAGCGGCAGATACGCAGTATTTT. Protein sequence: CASSRGLAADTQYF.

This clone was observed a single time. The gene calls are TRBV7-3 and TRBJ2-3; 12 nucleotides agree with TRBD1. This CDR3 is built from 15 residues. From germline, CDR1 is SGHTA and CDR2 FQGTGA. With V trimmed by 4 bases and J by 5 bases, 4 bases remained unmatched. CDR3 in amino acids: CASSSGTGGVDTQYF. As DNA, the CDR3 is TGTGCCAGCAGCTCCGGGACAGGGGGCGTAGATACGCAGTATTTT. Combining the CDR3 with reference TRBV7-3 and TRBJ2-3 gives the whole variable domain GAGVSQTPSNKVTEKGKYVELRCDPISGHTALYWYRQSLGQGPEFLIYFQGTGAADDSGLPNDRFFAVRPEGSVSTLKIQRTERGDSAVYLCASSSGTGGVDTQYFGPGTRLTVL.

The CDR3 coding sequence is TGTGCCAGCAGCCCCGGGCGGGGGGGGCCACCTAGCACAGATACGCAGTATTTT. Its protein is CASSPGRGGPPSTDTQYF. This sequence joins TRBV11-2 and TRBJ2-3; the match to TRBD2 covers 9 bases. CDR1 SGHAT and CDR2 FQNNGV come from the germline V gene. V lost 5 bases, J lost 0 bases, and 12 bases stayed unmatched. This CDR3 has 18 amino acids. Full variable domain (rest looked up from reference TRBV11-2 and TRBJ2-3): EAGVAQSPRYKIIEKRQSVAFWCNPISGHATLYWYQQILGQGPKLLIQFQNNGVVDDSQLPKDRFSAERLKGVDSTLKIQPAKLEDSAVYLCASSPGRGGPPSTDTQYFGPGTRLTVL.

In this sample, this clone turned up once. The chain carries TRBV5-1 and TRBJ2-1; 9 bases agree with TRBD1. V was pared by 3 bases and J by 13 bases, with 11 bases of the junction left unmatched. The CDR3 spans 14 residues. The germline CDR1 and CDR2 sequences are SGHRS and YFSETQ. Here the CDR3 DNA reads TGCGCCAGCAGCTCACGTGGGGACAGGGCGCAACAGTTCTTC. Its protein is CASSSRGDRAQQFF.

The rearrangement links TRBV12-3 or TRBV12-4 to TRBJ1-2; D is ambiguous. Trimming shortened V by 4 bases and J by 3 bases, and 3 bases separated the two germline ends. The CDR3 runs 11 residues. The CDR3, as DNA: TGTGCCAGCAGTTCCGACTATGGCTACACCTTC. It translates to CASSSDYGYTF.

The chain has TRBV6-4 and TRBJ2-7; tentative D call: TRBD1 (5 bases). V lost 4 bases and J lost 2, with 27 bases in between. Germline CDR1 and CDR2: MRHNA and SNTAGT. CDR3 length: 19 residues. The CDR3 DNA is TGTGCCAGCAGTGGACCTCGTAGAGACAGCCTAAAAGCAACCTACGAGCAGTACGTC. Its translation: CASSGPRRDSLKATYEQYV.

The CDR3, as DNA: TGTGCCAGCAGTTACAGGGGAGCACAGCCCCAGCATTTT. Its protein product is CASSYRGAQPQHF. The rearrangement uses TRBV2 and TRBJ1-5; 7 positions match TRBD1. J was trimmed by 7 bases and V by 5 bases; bases with no gene match: 5. The CDR3 has 13 amino acids. Germline assignment: CDR1 SNHLY and CDR2 FYNNEI.